This TCR beta chain was profiled in a study of T-cell memory formation after mild COVID-19. Study results and limitations: Whereas later expanders leaned CD4+, clones contracting day 15 to 85 showed a balanced CD4/CD8 makeup.

The CDR3 runs 11 residues. Germline V gives CDR1 SGDLS, CDR2 YYNGEE. V was pared by 5 bases and J by 6 bases, with 7 bases between. TCRdb reanalysed the 5' RACE reads using MiXCR and keeps one entry per CDR3 protein. The data contain 150,000 to 200,000 distinct CDR3 sequences, about 21% of them seen just once; the ten biggest clones take up more than 20%. Of note for this clonotype: Its antigen is not known.

The sequence was collected from an adult woman who had mild COVID-19 (a few samples of this study predate the infection). Cell type and time point are not known. The chain recombines TRBV9 with TRBJ2-3; D call uncertain. The sample was PBMCs or a T cell subset sorted from them (not recorded which). CDR3 in amino acids: CASSSSDTQYF. CDR3 sequence (DNA): TGTGCCAGCAGTTCCTCGGATACGCAGTATTTT.